The sequence of this T cell receptor (beta chain) was determined in a study of human T cells and chemical hapten exposure. Trimming took 4 bases from V and 2 from J, leaving 16 bases between them. The CDR3 spans 16 residues. CDR1 is SGDLS and CDR2 is YYNGEE in the germline V gene. TCRdb ran MiXCR on the RACE reads and lists one entry per CDR3 protein. Here the sample spans about 83,000 distinct CDR3 sequences, about 8% being singletons. Time point indicated: patch test 1, 2 weeks after DPC sensitization. As to treatment: therapeutic diphenylcyclopropenone sensitization with weekly scalp DPC. The gene calls are TRBV9 and TRBJ2-1; D remains ambiguous. The sequence was obtained from a woman under 40 with alopecia areata. Some clones in this sample may be carry-over from other donors' samples. The sequencing here drew on whole blood, taken in connection with sensitization to the hapten diphenylcyclopropenone (DPC). For the CDR3, the DNA is TGTGCCAGCAGCATCGCAGACACTACTCCCTACAATGAGCAGTTCTTC. Translation gives CASSIADTTPYNEQFF.